This TCR beta chain was profiled in a study of Ad26.COV2.S vaccination and SARS-CoV-2 variants. About the study: This donor came from the COV1001 trial of Ad26.COV2.S. Once, or twice with 56 days between doses, Ad26.COV2.S was given intramuscularly.

Indicated treatment: 15 to 20 received Ad26.COV2.S at low or high dose, single or two shots; about 5 received placebo; per-sample allocation not given. The samples were gathered on day 63 after the first injection of vaccine or placebo. The donor was a Boston adult aged 18-55 years. Vaccination used an Ad26 vector expressing Wuhan-strain SARS-CoV-2 spike. V lost 5 bases, J lost 6 bases, and 4 bases lay in between. The CDR3 spans 11 residues. Germline CDR1 and CDR2: SGHTA and FQGNSA. Profiling relied on immunoSEQ multiplex PCR, and the TCRdb table lists in-frame clones only, not all of them. Among 350,000 to 500,000 clones listed, 90% were seen once.

The TCR originated in a person between 18 and 65 years old who received the Ad26.COV2.S COVID-19 vaccine or a placebo. The sequences come from peripheral blood, collected in a trial of Ad26.COV2.S vaccine versus placebo. The rearrangement links TRBV7-2 to TRBJ1-4; D gene uncertain. As DNA, the CDR3 is TGTGCCAGCAGCACCCATGAAAAACTGTTTTTT. Translation gives CASSTHEKLFF.